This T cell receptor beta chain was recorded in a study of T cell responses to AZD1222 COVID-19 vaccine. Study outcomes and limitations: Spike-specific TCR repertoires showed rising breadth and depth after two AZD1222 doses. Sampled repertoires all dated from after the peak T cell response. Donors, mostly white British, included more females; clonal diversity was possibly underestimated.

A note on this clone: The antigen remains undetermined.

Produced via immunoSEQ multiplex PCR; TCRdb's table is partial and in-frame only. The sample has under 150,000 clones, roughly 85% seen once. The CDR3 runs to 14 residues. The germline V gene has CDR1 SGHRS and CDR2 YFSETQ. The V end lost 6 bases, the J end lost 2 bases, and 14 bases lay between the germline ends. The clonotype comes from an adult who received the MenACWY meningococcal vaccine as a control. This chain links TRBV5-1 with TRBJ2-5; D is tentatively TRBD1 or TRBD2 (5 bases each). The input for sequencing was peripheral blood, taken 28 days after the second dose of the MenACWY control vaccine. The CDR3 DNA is TGCGCCAGCACCCCCGGGACGTTGCAAGAGACCCAGTACTTC. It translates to CASTPGTLQETQYF. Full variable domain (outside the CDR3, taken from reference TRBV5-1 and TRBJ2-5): KAGVTQTPRYLIKTRGQQVTLSCSPISGHRSVSWYQQTPGQGLQFLFEYFSETQRNKGNFPGRFSGRQFSNSRSEMNVSTLELGDSALYLCASTPGTLQETQYFGPGTRLLVL.